Listed below are T cell receptor beta chains from one sample, sequenced in a study of cytomegalovirus exposure and HLA in healthy donors. Method: immunoSEQ multiplex PCR; TCRdb's copy keeps in-frame clones and lacks some. The repertoire holds about 80,000 clones, with approximately 67% as singletons. Sequenced sample: PBMCs. These receptors were taken from a male donor in good health and CMV-seropositive. CDR3s include the opening cysteine and the closing phenylalanine or tryptophan. Each record gives: V gene, D gene, J gene, CDR3 length, clone size, CDR3 protein, CDR3 DNA. The D gene is left open where the match is weak. The size of a clone is reported for some rows only, either as once, few or many, or as a class for expanded clones.

>TRBV27|TRBD2|TRBJ2-7|16|few
CASSNVRLAGSYEQYF
TGTGCCAGCAGTAACGTCCGACTAGCGGGTTCCTACGAGCAGTACTTC
>TRBV5-6|TRBD1|TRBJ1-2|16|few
CASSFPHRGTNYGYTF
TGTGCCAGCAGCTTTCCCCACAGGGGTACTAACTATGGCTACACCTTC
>TRBV11-2|TRBD2|TRBJ2-5|16|NA
CASSSLGGGPGETQYF
TGTGCCAGCAGCTCCCTGGGGGGAGGGCCGGGGGAGACCCAGTACTTC
>TRBV5-4|TRBD1|TRBJ2-7|14|NA
CASSRDRRTYEQYF
TGTGCCAGCAGCCGGGACAGACGAACCTACGAGCAGTACTTC
>TRBV5-8|TRBD2|TRBJ2-1|14|once
CASSLYGTSNEQFF
TGTGCCAGCAGCTTGTACGGGACTAGTAATGAGCAGTTCTTC
>TRBV5-6|NA|TRBJ1-4|15|NA
CASSPADRGSGKLFF
TGTGCCAGCAGCCCGGCGGACAGAGGCTCCGGGAAACTGTTTTTT
>TRBV25-1|NA|TRBJ1-4|14|once
CASSVAGGLEKLFF
TGTGCCAGCAGTGTCGCGGGGGGACTTGAAAAACTGTTTTTT
>TRBV27|TRBD1|TRBJ1-4|17|NA
CASSLLGRTGGNEKLFF
TGTGCCAGCAGTCTCCTGGGGAGGACAGGAGGAAATGAAAAACTGTTTTTT
>TRBV7-2|NA|TRBJ1-5|16|NA
CASSLTRGGRNQPQHF
TGTGCCAGCAGCTTAACCCGGGGCGGGAGGAATCAGCCCCAGCATTTT
>TRBV27|NA|TRBJ1-3|16|NA
CASSLSGRPRGNTIYF
TGTGCCAGCAGTTTATCGGGTCGGCCTAGAGGAAACACCATATATTTT
>TRBV29-1|TRBD2|TRBJ2-5|17|NA
CSVEVLLLAGRGETQYF
TGCAGCGTTGAAGTCCTTTTACTAGCGGGAAGGGGAGAGACCCAGTACTTC
>TRBV2|NA|TRBJ1-2|13|NA
CASSPRSNYGYTF
TGTGCCAGCAGTCCCAGGTCTAACTATGGCTACACCTTC
>TRBV27|NA|TRBJ2-7|11|once
CASSFGGEQYF
TGTGCCAGCAGTTTTGGCGGGGAGCAGTACTTC
>TRBV6-1|NA|TRBJ2-7|12|NA
CASLGGAYEQYF
TGTGCCAGCTTGGGGGGGGCGTACGAGCAGTACTTC
>TRBV27|NA|TRBJ1-1|13|NA
CASQGPMNTEAFF
TGTGCCAGCCAGGGTCCGATGAACACTGAAGCTTTCTTT
>TRBV2|NA|TRBJ2-5|17|NA
CASSEIPGTRNQETQYF
TGTGCCAGCAGTGAAATACCCGGGACACGAAATCAAGAGACCCAGTACTTC
>TRBV4-3|NA|TRBJ2-1|16|once
CASSQDSPGIYNEQFF
TGCGCCAGCAGCCAAGATTCCCCAGGGATTTACAATGAGCAGTTCTTC
>TRBV5-6|TRBD1|TRBJ1-3|17|NA
CASSLLGQPYSGNTIYF
TGTGCCAGCAGCCTACTGGGACAGCCGTACTCTGGAAACACCATATATTTT
>TRBV19|NA|TRBJ1-5|14|few
CASRRTTSNQPQHF
TGTGCCAGTAGAAGGACAACTAGCAATCAGCCCCAGCATTTT
>TRBV5-6|NA|TRBJ1-2|13|few
CASSAPLRYGYTF
TGTGCCAGCAGCGCGCCTCTCCGCTATGGCTACACCTTC
>TRBV5-1|NA|TRBJ2-7|12|NA
CASSIGTYEQYF
TGCGCCAGCAGTATCGGGACCTACGAGCAGTACTTC
>TRBV7-9|TRBD1|TRBJ1-5|15|NA
CASSSTGGGNQPQHF
TGTGCCAGCAGTTCGACAGGGGGCGGGAATCAGCCCCAGCATTTT
>TRBV19|TRBD2|TRBJ2-7|12|NA
CASSTPGGQQYF
TGTGCCAGTAGTACTCCGGGGGGACAGCAGTACTTC
>TRBV4-2|TRBD1|TRBJ1-3|20|NA
CASSQDLVRGAPGSGNTIYF
TGTGCCAGCAGCCAAGATCTCGTCAGGGGGGCCCCCGGCTCTGGAAACACCATATATTTT
>TRBV9|NA|TRBJ1-6|16|once
CASSVTGSPYNSPLHF
TGTGCCAGCAGCGTAACAGGGTCGCCCTATAATTCACCCCTCCACTTT
>TRBV21-1|NA|TRBJ1-5|18|NA
CASSKIARRETGGQPQHF
TGTGCCAGCAGCAAAATCGCTAGGCGGGAGACAGGGGGTCAGCCCCAGCATTTT
>TRBV7-2|NA|TRBJ2-1|11|NA
CASSLVTEQFF
TGTGCCAGCAGCTTAGTGACAGAGCAGTTCTTC
>TRBV9|TRBD2|TRBJ2-3|17|NA
CASSVGVGGGGTDTQYF
TGTGCCAGCAGCGTAGGAGTTGGCGGGGGGGGCACAGATACGCAGTATTTT
>TRBV2|NA|TRBJ2-7|11|NA
CASSRNYEQYF
TGTGCCAGCTCCAGAAACTACGAGCAGTACTTC
>TRBV6-5|TRBD1|TRBJ1-2|14|NA
CASSRQGAGYGYTF
TGTGCCAGCAGTCGACAGGGGGCCGGCTATGGCTACACCTTC
>TRBV2|TRBD2|TRBJ2-1|16|NA
CASSAQTSGGANEQFF
TGTGCCAGCAGTGCCCAGACTAGCGGGGGGGCGAATGAGCAGTTCTTC
>TRBV5-1|TRBD1|TRBJ1-1|18|NA
CASSLAFRQGEMNTEAFF
TGCGCCAGCAGCTTGGCCTTCAGGCAGGGGGAAATGAACACTGAAGCTTTCTTT
>TRBV9|NA|TRBJ1-4|14|NA
CASSVSFRGEKLFF
TGTGCCAGCAGCGTATCTTTCCGAGGGGAAAAACTGTTTTTT
>TRBV27|NA|TRBJ2-7|12|NA
CASSSPSYEQYF
TGTGCCAGCAGTTCTCCCTCCTACGAGCAGTACTTC
>TRBV7-2|TRBD2|TRBJ2-7|17|NA
CASSTRPGRERTYEQYF
TGTGCCAGCAGCACCCGCCCTGGGCGGGAGAGGACCTACGAGCAGTACTTC
>TRBV30|NA|TRBJ1-2|11|few
CAWRTNYGYTF
TGTGCCTGGAGGACAAACTATGGCTACACCTTC
>TRBV7-2|TRBD2|TRBJ2-5|14|NA
CASSRSSGEETQYF
TGTGCCAGCAGCAGGTCTAGCGGGGAAGAGACCCAGTACTTC
>TRBV6-5|TRBD2|TRBJ2-5|15|medium-sized
CASSALEGGEETQYF
TGTGCCAGCAGTGCCCTTGAGGGAGGGGAGGAGACCCAGTACTTC
>TRBV11-3|TRBD1|TRBJ2-7|16|few
CASSLTGALATGEQYF
TGTGCCAGCAGCTTGACAGGGGCCCTCGCCACGGGCGAGCAGTACTTC
>TRBV28|TRBD1|TRBJ2-7|16|NA
CASSLPADRVSYEQYF
TGTGCCAGCAGTTTACCGGCGGACAGGGTCTCCTACGAGCAGTACTTC
>TRBV7-7|TRBD2|TRBJ2-7|16|NA
CASSPTGLAGVSEQYF
TGTGCTAGCAGCCCTACCGGACTAGCGGGAGTGAGCGAGCAGTACTTC
>TRBV4-1|NA|TRBJ2-7|15|NA
CASSPQDTLPYEQYF
TGCGCCAGCAGCCCTCAGGACACCCTTCCCTACGAGCAGTACTTC
>TRBV7-2|TRBD1|TRBJ2-6|17|NA
CASSSTHRGDGANVLTF
TGTGCCAGCAGCTCCACCCACAGGGGTGATGGGGCCAACGTCCTGACTTTC
>TRBV29-1|NA|TRBJ1-3|14|NA
CSGTVDSSGNTIYF
TGCAGCGGGACAGTCGATAGCTCTGGAAACACCATATATTTT
>TRBV5-4|NA|TRBJ1-4|13|few
CASSLGREEKLFF
TGTGCCAGCAGCTTAGGACGGGAAGAAAAACTGTTTTTT
>TRBV4-1|NA|TRBJ1-1|13|few
CASSQTANTEAFF
TGCGCCAGCAGCCAAACAGCGAACACTGAAGCTTTCTTT
>TRBV29-1|NA|TRBJ2-1|14|NA
CSVEQGATYNEQFF
TGCAGCGTTGAGCAAGGGGCAACCTACAATGAGCAGTTCTTC
>TRBV18|TRBD1|TRBJ1-1|14|NA
CASSPSGTGLEAFF
TGTGCCAGCTCACCATCCGGGACAGGCTTAGAGGCTTTCTTT
>TRBV29-1|TRBD1|TRBJ1-2|17|few
CSVEGTGAYGTLYGYTF
TGCAGCGTTGAAGGGACAGGGGCCTACGGGACCCTCTATGGCTACACCTTC
>TRBV5-1|NA|TRBJ1-4|15|few
CASSPASARNEKLFF
TGCGCCAGCAGCCCGGCCTCCGCGCGGAATGAAAAACTGTTTTTT
>TRBV14|NA|TRBJ2-3|15|NA
CASSQEGGYTDTQYF
TGTGCCAGCAGCCAAGAAGGGGGATACACAGATACGCAGTATTTT
>TRBV2|NA|TRBJ2-5|16|NA
CASSEALREVQETQYF
TGTGCCAGCAGTGAAGCGCTCAGGGAGGTACAAGAGACCCAGTACTTC
>TRBV27|NA|TRBJ1-6|15|NA
CASSSDQGRNSPLHF
TGTGCCAGCAGTTCCGATCAGGGGCGGAATTCACCCCTCCACTTT